This entry lists 4 T cell receptor beta chains sequenced from one sample in a study of blood T cells in healthy people across ages. Alongside a J-beta primer mix, a sample-barcoded 5' primer served in a second PCR lasting about 7 to 12 cycles. TCRdb called the 5' RACE reads again in MiXCR, with one record for every CDR3 protein. The sample yields 750,000 to 950,000 distinct CDR3 sequences, about 55% seen once. The source material was blood. These receptors all come from a man aged 80 or over in good health.

The rearrangement uses TRBV2 and TRBJ2-5; D is ambiguous. Germline CDR1 SNHLY, CDR2 FYNNEI. The CDR3 runs 16 residues. V shed 4 bases and J shed 2 bases, with 17 bases lying between them. The CDR3 reads CASSAMGVGGQETQYF. Here the CDR3 DNA reads TGTGCCAGCAGTGCGATGGGTGTGGGTGGACAAGAGACCCAGTACTTC.

This clonotype appeared once. V usage is TRBV7-8 and J usage is TRBJ1-1, with a weak D call TRBD1 (5 bases). Germline CDR1 reads SGHVS; CDR2 reads FQNEAQ. The length of the CDR3 is 15 residues. V shed 3 bases and J shed 4 bases, with 15 bases lying between them. CDR3 bases: TGTGCCAGCAGCTTCGGGACGGGCCGTACCACTGAAGCTTTCTTT. It specifies CASSFGTGRTTEAFF.

This clonotype was picked up a small number of times. The V call is TRBV5-1, the J call TRBJ2-3; a possible D gene is TRBD2 (5 bases). From germline, CDR1 is SGHRS and CDR2 YFSETQ. This CDR3 is 15 amino acids long. V was pared by 5 bases and J by 14 bases, with 27 bases between. Written as DNA, the CDR3 is TGCGCCAGCAGTCCTCAGGCGACTAAGCACAGATACGCGTATTTT. Protein: CASSPQATKHRYAYF.

The chain carries TRBV29-1 and TRBJ2-3, with D possibly being TRBD2 (5 bases). Germline CDR1 reads SQVTM; CDR2 reads ANQGSEA. This CDR3 comprises 13 residues. Trimming took 7 bases from V and 3 from J, leaving 14 bases between them. CDR3 bases: TGCAGCGCCCGGGATCCCTTAACAGATACGCAGTATTTT. Residues: CSARDPLTDTQYF.